The 18 T cell receptor beta chains listed next were all sequenced from one sample in a study of OX40 agonist ivuxolimab in advanced cancers. Generated by immunoSEQ multiplex PCR, the TCRdb table keeps only in-frame clones and is missing some. The table records tens of thousands of clones, around 89% of them present only once. This sample comprised CD4+ or CD8+ T cells sorted from blood, obtained in a trial of the OX40 agonist ivuxolimab. These receptors originate from an adult with an advanced solid tumor such as melanoma, head and neck, liver or kidney cancer.

The chain carries TRBV13 and TRBJ1-1, with D perhaps matching TRBD1 (5 bases). Germline CDR1 PRHDT, CDR2 FYEKMQ (reference sequence). Trimming took off 2 bases at V and 5 bases at J, with 12 bases between the two ends. The CDR3 length is 14 residues. For the CDR3, the DNA is TGTGCCAGCAGCTTAAGGGGTCACCTTACTGAAGCTTTCTTT. Translation: CASSLRGHLTEAFF. Using reference TRBV13 and TRBJ1-1 for the parts outside the CDR3, the full variable domain is AAGVIQSPRHLIKEKRETATLKCYPIPRHDTVYWYQQGPGQDPQFLISFYEKMQSDKGSIPDRFSAQQFSDYHSELNMSSLELGDSALYFCASSLRGHLTEAFFGQGTRLTVV.

The J gene is TRBJ1-4, the V gene TRBV15; TRBD1 agrees at 10 bases. CDR3 size: 17 residues. The germline gives CDR1 LNHNV, CDR2 YYDKDF (reference sequence). Trimming at V came to 4 bases and at J to 8 bases, leaving 13 bases not matched to a gene. DNA of the CDR3: TGTGCCACCAGCAACGGAAGGGGGACAGGGGATAGAGAAAAACTGTTTTTT. Translated, it gives CATSNGRGTGDREKLFF.

This clone was found once. The chain has TRBV9 and TRBJ2-6; D ambiguous. The germline gives CDR1 SGDLS, CDR2 YYNGEE. The CDR3 has 16 residues. Trimming left V 6 bases short and J 0 bases short, with 13 bases between. The CDR3 nucleotides are TGTGCCAGCACCTATCCCTCCGGCTCTGGGGCCAACGTCCTGACTTTC. Its protein is CASTYPSGSGANVLTF. The full variable domain, completed using reference TRBV9 and TRBJ2-6, is DSGVTQTPKHLITATGQRVTLRCSPRSGDLSVYWYQQSLDQGLQFLIQYYNGEERAKGNILERFSAQQFPDLHSELNLSSLELGDSALYFCASTYPSGSGANVLTFGAGSRLTVL.

The chain has TRBV27 and TRBJ2-7; 7 bases are a match to TRBD1. Germline V CDR1 and CDR2: MNHEY, SMNVEV (reference sequence). The length of the CDR3 is 13 residues. Germline trimming cut 2 bases from V and 4 bases from J; bases unmatched to any gene: 2. DNA of the CDR3: TGTGCCAGCAGTTTACGACAGGGTTACGAGCAGTACTTC. Protein: CASSLRQGYEQYF.

The chain carries TRBV18 and TRBJ2-1, with 7 bases identical to TRBD2. CDR1 is KGHSH and CDR2 is LQKENI in the germline V gene. This CDR3 is 15 amino acids long. The junction had 4 bases not matched to a gene; V was cut back by 3 bases and J by 2 bases. CDR3 protein: CASSPQSGTYNEQFF. The DNA of the CDR3 is TGTGCCAGCTCACCCCAGAGCGGGACCTACAATGAGCAGTTCTTC. The whole variable domain, remainder taken from reference TRBV18 and TRBJ2-1, is NAGVMQNPRHLVRRRGQEARLRCSPMKGHSHVYWYRQLPEEGLKFMVYLQKENIIDESGMPKERFSAEFPKEGPSILRIQQVVRGDSAAYFCASSPQSGTYNEQFFGPGTRLTVL.

Here the CDR3 DNA reads TGCGCCAGCACAGACATCGGGGAGCTGTTTTTT. Amino acid sequence: CASTDIGELFF. The rearrangement links TRBV10-2 to TRBJ2-2; no definite D call. CDR3 size: 11 residues. Trimming cost V 7 bases and J 7 bases, with 7 bases left between them. CDR1 and CDR2 from the germline V gene are WSHSY and SAAADI.

The chain is built from TRBV10-3 and TRBJ2-3; 13 nucleotides align to TRBD2. Germline CDR1 and CDR2: ENHRY and SYGVKD. The CDR3 extends over 14 amino acids. The junction had 6 bases not matched to a gene; V was cut back by 10 bases and J by 5 bases. Here the CDR3 reads CATSTSGGVDTQYF. CDR3 in DNA: TGTGCCACCAGCACTAGCGGGGGGGTAGATACGCAGTATTTT.

V is TRBV16 and J is TRBJ1-3; D gene uncertain. CDR1 is KGHSY and CDR2 is FQNENV in the germline V gene. V lost 6 bases and J 0 bases, leaving 9 bases between the germline ends. The CDR3 sequence is 14 residues long. As DNA, the CDR3 is TGTGCCAGCAGTCCCGCGAGCTCTGGAAACACCATATATTTT. As protein: CASSPASSGNTIYF.

This chain joins TRBV2 and TRBJ1-2; TRBD1 matches 7 bases. CDR1 and CDR2 (germline): SNHLY, FYNNEI. V was clipped by 0 bases and J by 0 bases; unmatched bases: 1. The CDR3 covers 15 residues. CDR3 protein: CASSEAGTANYGYTF. CDR3 DNA sequence: TGTGCCAGCAGTGAAGCCGGGACAGCTAACTATGGCTACACCTTC.

The chain carries TRBV29-1 and TRBJ2-1; TRBD1 matches at 8 bases. CDR3 length equals 14 residues. The V gene end was trimmed by 4 bases and the J gene end by 2 bases; junction bases not matched to a gene: 4. CDR1 is SQVTM and CDR2 is ANQGSEA in the germline V gene. The CDR3 DNA is TGCAGCGTTGCCGGGACAGGTACCTACAATGAGCAGTTCTTC. It is translated as CSVAGTGTYNEQFF.

V is TRBV9 and J is TRBJ1-2; D ambiguous. V was pared by 0 bases and J by 7 bases, with 7 bases between. Germline V gives CDR1 SGDLS, CDR2 YYNGEE. The CDR3 loop spans 12 amino acids. Here the CDR3 DNA reads TGTGCCAGCAGCGTAGTTTATCCTGGCTACACCTTC. Translating gives CASSVVYPGYTF.

This clone has a single count. V gene TRBV5-4 combines with J gene TRBJ2-7; D may be TRBD2 (6 bases). Germline CDR1 reads SGHNT; CDR2 reads YYREEE (reference sequence). This CDR3 has 13 amino acids. V lost 7 bases, J lost 0 bases, and 11 bases lay in between. CDR3 residues: CASRSSDSYEQYF. The CDR3 bases are TGTGCCAGCCGGTCTAGCGACTCCTACGAGCAGTACTTC.

The chain couples TRBV4-1 to TRBJ2-1, with D uncertain. The CDR3 spans 13 residues. V lost 0 bases, J lost 7 bases, and 7 bases lay in between. The germline CDR1 and CDR2 sequences are MGHRA and YSYEKL. The DNA of the CDR3 is TGCGCCAGCAGCCAAGACGCTGGGAATGAGCAGTTCTTC. Its translation: CASSQDAGNEQFF.

This chain uses TRBV5-5 with TRBJ1-1; D gene ambiguous. V lost 0 bases and J 1 base, leaving 13 bases between the germline ends. Germline V lookup: CDR1 SGHKS, CDR2 YYEKEE (reference sequence). The CDR3 runs to 16 residues. The CDR3 protein is CASSLGGFHPNTEAFF. CDR3 nucleotide sequence: TGTGCCAGCAGCTTGGGAGGGTTTCACCCGAACACTGAAGCTTTCTTT.

This clone was detected once. The chain employs TRBV28 and TRBJ2-5; 10 nucleotides line up with TRBD1. V trimming: 4 bases; J trimming: 3 bases; junction bases outside the gene matches: 5. The germline gives CDR1 MDHEN, CDR2 SYDVKM. The CDR3 loop spans 15 amino acids. The DNA of the CDR3 is TGTGCCAGCAGTTCCCCCGGGACAGGGGAAGAGACCCAGTACTTC. Its translation: CASSSPGTGEETQYF.

The rearrangement uses TRBV10-2 and TRBJ1-1, with TRBD1 matching over 10 bases. The CDR3 runs 15 residues. CDR1 and CDR2 from the germline V gene are WSHSY and SAAADI. With 8 bases clipped from V and 3 bases from J, the junction kept 9 bases outside the gene matches. CDR3 amino acids: CASATGGRWDTEAFF. The CDR3 coding sequence is TGCGCCAGCGCGACAGGGGGCAGGTGGGACACTGAAGCTTTCTTT.

The gene calls are TRBV4-2 and TRBJ2-2, with D unresolved. The germline CDR1 and CDR2 sequences are LGHNA and YNFKEQ. CDR3 length equals 13 residues. Trimming took 0 bases from V and 5 from J, leaving 4 bases between them. CDR3 nucleotides: TGTGCCAGCAGCCAAGAGTCAACCGGGGAGCTGTTTTTT. Its translation: CASSQESTGELFF.

The chain couples TRBV4-1 to TRBJ1-1, with 11 bases lining up with TRBD1. CDR1 and CDR2 (germline): MGHRA, YSYEKL. The CDR3 has 16 residues. Unmatched junction bases numbered 13, after V lost 3 bases and J lost 10 bases. The CDR3 region is CASSHVSSGQGAGAFF. Here the CDR3 DNA reads TGCGCCAGCAGCCATGTAAGCTCCGGACAGGGGGCGGGAGCTTTCTTT.